This T cell receptor (beta chain) comes out of a study of T-cell memory formation after mild COVID-19. Study-level points and caveats: Researchers report contracting CD4+ clones mostly in CM and EM, with CD8+ clones in EMRA.

As to this clonotype: The target antigen is unknown.

V was cut by 3 bases and J by 6 bases, with 18 bases left in between. The germline V gene encodes CDR1 KGHDR and CDR2 SFDVKD. This CDR3 contains 16 residues. TCRdb recomputed calls from the 5' RACE reads with MiXCR, one row per CDR3 protein. The profile shows a few hundred thousand distinct CDR3 sequences, roughly 21% of them singletons. The V call is TRBV24-1, the J call TRBJ2-3, with D tentatively TRBD1 or TRBD2 (5 bases each). Input material: PBMCs or a T cell subset sorted from them (not recorded which). This receptor was obtained from an adult woman who had mild COVID-19 (a few samples of this study predate the infection). Cell type and time point are not known. The CDR3 coding sequence is TGTGCCACCAGTGATCCAGTTGGGGGAGAAGGTGATACGCAGTATTTT. Translation: CATSDPVGGEGDTQYF.